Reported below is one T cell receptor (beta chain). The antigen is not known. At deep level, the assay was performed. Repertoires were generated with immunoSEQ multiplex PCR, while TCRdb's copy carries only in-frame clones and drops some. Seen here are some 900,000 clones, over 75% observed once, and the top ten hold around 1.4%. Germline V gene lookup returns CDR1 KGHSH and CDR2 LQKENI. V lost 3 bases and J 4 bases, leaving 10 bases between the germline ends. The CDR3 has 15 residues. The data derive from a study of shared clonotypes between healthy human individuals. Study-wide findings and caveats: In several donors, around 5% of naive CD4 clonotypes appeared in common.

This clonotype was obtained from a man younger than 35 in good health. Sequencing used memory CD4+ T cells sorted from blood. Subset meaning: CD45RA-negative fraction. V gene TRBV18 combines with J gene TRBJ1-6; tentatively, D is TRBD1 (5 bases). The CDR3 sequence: CASSPGTGYNSPLHF. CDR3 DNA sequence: TGTGCCAGCTCACCCGGGACGGGTTATAATTCACCCCTCCACTTT.